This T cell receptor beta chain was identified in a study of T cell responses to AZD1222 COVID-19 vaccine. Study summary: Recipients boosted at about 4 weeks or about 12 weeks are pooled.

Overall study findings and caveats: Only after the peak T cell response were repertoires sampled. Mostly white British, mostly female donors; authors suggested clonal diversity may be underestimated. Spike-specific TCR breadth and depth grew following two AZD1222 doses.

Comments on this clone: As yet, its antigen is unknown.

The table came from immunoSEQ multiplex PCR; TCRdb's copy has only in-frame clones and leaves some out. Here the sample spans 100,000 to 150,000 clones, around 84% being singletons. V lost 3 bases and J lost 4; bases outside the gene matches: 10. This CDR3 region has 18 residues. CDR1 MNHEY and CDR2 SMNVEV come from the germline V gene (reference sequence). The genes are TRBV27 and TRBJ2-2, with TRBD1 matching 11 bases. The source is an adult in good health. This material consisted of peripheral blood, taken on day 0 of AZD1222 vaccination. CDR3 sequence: CASSFQRTGGTVTGELFF. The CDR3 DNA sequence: TGTGCCAGCAGTTTCCAACGGACAGGGGGCACCGTCACCGGGGAGCTGTTTTTT.